The clone carrying this T cell receptor beta chain was detected a few times. As yet, its antigen is unknown. CDR3 length: 14 residues. The V end was cut by 0 bases, the J end by 7 bases, with 12 bases between. The time point is: patch test 3, about 24 weeks after DPC sensitization. Treatment in this sample: therapeutic diphenylcyclopropenone sensitization with weekly scalp DPC. These data belong to a study of human T cells and chemical hapten exposure. Study-level findings and limits: Counts of TCRs above 1 in 1000 frequency stayed unchanged with DPC sensitization.

One entry per CDR3 protein results from TCRdb running MiXCR on the RACE reads. The sample holds tens of thousands of distinct CDR3 sequences, around 12% seen once. This clonotype originated in a man under 40 with alopecia areata. Some clones in this sample may be carry-over from other donors' samples. The chain is built from TRBV12-3 or TRBV12-4 and TRBJ1-2, with no clear D. Sequenced here: whole blood, sampled in connection with sensitization to the hapten diphenylcyclopropenone (DPC). CDR3 region: CASSLAAGQSGYTF. CDR3 DNA sequence: TGTGCCAGCAGTTTAGCAGCTGGGCAGAGTGGCTACACCTTC.